The present T cell receptor beta chain was sequenced within a study of cytomegalovirus exposure and HLA in healthy donors. Across the whole study: Earlier sequencing of about 179 million T cells yielded 100 million to 120 million unique TCR beta sequences. The study's early data release held some 85 million unique TCRs from HLA-typed donors.

Study-level findings and limits: In a later analysis, 15,000 to 20,000 TCR beta sequences were associated with HLA alleles at 0.05 false discovery rate. The study recorded around 160 TCR beta chains that were cytomegalovirus-associated.

As to this clone: Its antigen is unknown.

The ends were cut back, 3 bases at V and 4 bases at J, with 6 bases in the middle. In germline, CDR1 is MNHEY, CDR2 SMNVEV (reference sequence). The CDR3 extends over 13 amino acids. With 60 Vbeta and 13 Jbeta primers, the PCR was carried out. Assay used: immunoSEQ multiplex PCR; TCRdb lists only in-frame clones, some missing. The sample has about 200,000 clones, around 80% seen once; the top ten hold around a sixth. The source material was PBMCs. The source is a man aged 40-49 years in good health and CMV-seronegative. The J gene is TRBJ2-2, the V gene TRBV27, with D hard to call. The CDR3 DNA reads TGTGCCAGCAGTTTTAGCCTCACCGGGGAGCTGTTTTTT. It yields the protein CASSFSLTGELFF.